The 26 T cell receptor beta chains in this list originate from one sample, sequenced in a study of T cells in Graves' hyperthyroidism and ophthalmopathy. Amplification yielded TCR beta CDR3 regions, with RNA transcripts as the source. Using the HTBI primer set, a first-round RT-PCR was run on the TCR CDR3. MiXCR, applied by TCRdb to the multiplex PCR reads, yields one record per CDR3 protein. This sample has around 570,000 distinct CDR3 sequences, with approximately 20% found just once. Sequenced: blood. These receptors were collected from a man aged 40-49 years with Graves' ophthalmopathy.

The genes are TRBV12-3 or TRBV12-4 and TRBJ2-7, with unresolved D. Trimming pared 4 bases from V and 0 bases from J, leaving 13 bases between. The CDR3 extends over 15 amino acids. The CDR3 reads CASSSPARNSYEQYF. Here the CDR3 DNA reads TGTGCCAGCAGTTCCCCGGCCAGAAACTCCTACGAGCAGTACTTC.

This clonotype was counted only a few times. This chain joins TRBV20-1 and TRBJ2-7; TRBD2 aligns across 15 bases. V lost 3 bases and J lost 4; bases outside the gene matches: 4. CDR1 is DFQATT, CDR2 SNEGSKA, per germline (reference sequence). There are 15 residues in the CDR3. This chain's CDR3 is CSARGTSGRLYEQYF. CDR3 nucleotides: TGCAGTGCTAGGGGGACTAGCGGGAGGTTGTACGAGCAGTACTTC.

This clonotype appeared a few times. The CDR3 DNA is TGTGCCAGCTCTCCTCTACAGGGTGATGGAAACACCATATATTTT. Translated: CASSPLQGDGNTIYF. This rearrangement joins TRBV18 to TRBJ1-3; D possibly corresponds to TRBD1 (6 bases). Germline V gives CDR1 KGHSH, CDR2 LQKENI. Trimming removed 6 bases from V and 3 bases from J, with 15 bases in between. The CDR3 sequence is 15 residues long.

This clonotype has ten or more counts. The chain couples TRBV30 to TRBJ1-2; 10 nucleotides agree with TRBD1. V was pared by 5 bases and J by 6 bases, with 3 bases of the junction left unmatched. Germline loops: CDR1 GTSNPN, CDR2 SVGIG (reference sequence). The CDR3 loop spans 12 amino acids. CDR3 sequence reads: CAWATGGHGYTF. The CDR3 DNA sequence: TGTGCCTGGGCGACAGGGGGCCATGGCTACACCTTC.

This clonotype was seen only a few times. The genes are TRBV7-8 and TRBJ2-1; D is possibly TRBD2 (6 bases). The germline V gene encodes CDR1 SGHVS and CDR2 FQNEAQ. Trimming pared 5 bases from V and 14 bases from J, leaving 16 bases between. CDR3 length: 12 residues. The DNA of the CDR3 is TGTGCCAGCAGCGCGCGAGCTGCGGGGAAGTTCTTC. Translation gives CASSARAAGKFF.

This clonotype was seen at least ten times. J is TRBJ2-3 and V is TRBV6-2 or TRBV6-3, with a weak D call TRBD2 (6 bases). This CDR3 has 14 residues. The germline V and J ends were trimmed by 5 bases and 5 bases, with 14 bases remaining between them. Germline V gene lookup returns CDR1 MNHEY and CDR2 SVGEGT. The CDR3 sequence is CASSPGLHGDTQYF. In DNA, the CDR3 is TGTGCCAGCAGTCCGGGACTCCACGGAGATACGCAGTATTTT.

This clonotype has a single count. The chain couples TRBV11-2 to TRBJ2-1; D is perhaps TRBD1 (6 bases). The CDR3 is made up of 13 amino acids. Germline V gives CDR1 SGHAT, CDR2 FQNNGV. With 6 bases removed from V and 8 bases from J, the gap between germline ends came to 14 bases. CDR3 amino acids: CASRTQGNHEQFF. The CDR3 DNA reads TGTGCCAGCAGGACTCAGGGGAACCATGAGCAGTTCTTC.

This clonotype was seen a few times. The chain combines TRBV12-3 or TRBV12-4 with TRBJ1-2, with D possibly matching TRBD1 (6 bases). Trimming took 5 bases from V and 2 from J, leaving 12 bases between them. The CDR3 is 14 amino acids. Here the CDR3 reads CASSRTGPNYGYTF. Here the CDR3 DNA reads TGTGCCAGCAGTAGAACAGGGCCCAACTATGGCTACACCTTC.

This clonotype has ten or more counts. The genes are TRBV11-2 and TRBJ1-6; D is ambiguous. Looked up from germline, CDR1 is SGHAT and CDR2 is FQNNGV. The CDR3 has 14 residues. V was trimmed by 6 bases and J by 3 bases, leaving 9 bases between them. The CDR3 nucleotides are TGTGCCAGCAGTGCTTCGGTCTATAATTCACCCCTCCACTTT. Translated: CASSASVYNSPLHF.

A few counts support this clonotype. This chain connects TRBV29-1 to TRBJ2-3, with D tentatively TRBD2 (5 bases). CDR3 length equals 14 residues. The germline gives CDR1 SQVTM, CDR2 ANQGSEA. Trimming shortened V by 5 bases and J by 0 bases, and 12 bases separated the two germline ends. CDR3 bases: TGCAGCGTTCGGGTCGGGGTTAGCACAGATACGCAGTATTTT. It is translated as CSVRVGVSTDTQYF.

The chain uses TRBV3-1 and TRBJ2-4; D not resolved. Germline lookup yields CDR1 LGHDT and CDR2 YNNKEL (reference sequence). Trimming took 1 base from V and 4 from J, leaving 8 bases between them. This CDR3 comprises 14 residues. The CDR3 is CASSQVAFKNIQYF. The CDR3, as DNA: TGTGCCAGCAGCCAAGTGGCTTTTAAAAACATTCAGTACTTC.

Concerning this clonotype itself: A much more abundant neighbour one base away suggests this may be a read error. The chain has TRBV6-1 and TRBJ1-1; D remains ambiguous. Germline loops: CDR1 MNHNS, CDR2 SASEGT. With 2 bases removed from V and 7 bases from J, the gap between germline ends came to 11 bases. CDR3 length: 13 amino acids. In nucleotides, the CDR3 is TGTGCCAGCAGTGAAATGTTCTGGGGTGAAGCTTTCTTT. It translates to CASSEMFWGEAFF.

V gene TRBV2 combines with J gene TRBJ1-3, with 7 bases lining up with TRBD1. The CDR3 has 14 amino acids. Germline V CDR1 and CDR2: SNHLY, FYNNEI. V was pared by 6 bases and J by 2 bases, with 4 bases of the junction left unmatched. CDR3 region: CASRGDSAGNTIYF. The CDR3 nucleotides are TGTGCCAGCAGAGGGGACAGCGCTGGAAACACCATATATTTT.

The V gene is TRBV29-1, the J gene TRBJ1-1; D is perhaps TRBD1 (5 bases). V gave up 5 bases and J gave up 5 bases, with 12 bases separating them. The CDR3 is 12 amino acids. From germline, CDR1 is SQVTM and CDR2 ANQGSEA. The CDR3: CSVTTARTEAFF. CDR3 sequence (DNA): TGCAGCGTTACGACAGCGAGAACTGAAGCTTTCTTT. The entire variable domain, with the rest obtained from reference TRBV29-1 and TRBJ1-1, is as follows: SAVISQKPSRDICQRGTSLTIQCQVDSQVTMMFWYRQQPGQSLTLIATANQGSEATYESGFVIDKFPISRPNLTFSTLTVSNMSPEDSSIYLCSVTTARTEAFFGQGTRLTVV.

This clonotype was observed a few times. V usage is TRBV6-2 or TRBV6-3 and J usage is TRBJ2-5; D not resolved. Looked up from germline, CDR1 is MNHEY and CDR2 is SVGEGT. The CDR3 covers 18 residues. The germline V and J ends were trimmed by 6 bases and 0 bases, with 23 bases remaining between them. The CDR3 here is CASRGSRPFKAYQETQYF. The DNA for the CDR3 is TGTGCCAGCAGAGGTAGCCGGCCATTTAAGGCGTACCAAGAGACCCAGTACTTC.

This chain joins TRBV14 and TRBJ2-2; 8 bases fit TRBD2. The length of the CDR3 is 20 residues. V shed 1 base and J 4 bases; nucleotides not matched to a gene: 17. Per germline, CDR1 SGHDN and CDR2 FVKESK. The CDR3 is CASSQGDGGALSAGTGELFF. The CDR3 bases are TGTGCCAGCAGCCAAGGGGACGGGGGGGCATTATCTGCGGGCACCGGGGAGCTGTTTTTT.

The rearrangement uses TRBV6-2 or TRBV6-3 and TRBJ1-6, with TRBD1 identical over 11 bases. The CDR3 has 14 residues. Germline V lookup: CDR1 MNHEY, CDR2 SVGEGT. Losses at the gene ends were 8 bases for V and 5 bases for J; bases not matched to a gene: 2. CDR3 sequence: CASRTGGNNSPLHF. For the CDR3, the DNA is TGTGCCAGCCGGACAGGGGGCAATAATTCACCCCTCCACTTT.

This clonotype was seen at least ten times. CDR3 bases: TGTGCCAGCAGCCAAGATAGGGGGCTTTTAGATACGCAGTATTTT. It translates to CASSQDRGLLDTQYF. The chain uses TRBV3-1 and TRBJ2-3; 7 bases agree with TRBD1. The V gene's germline CDR1 is LGHDT and CDR2 YNNKEL (reference sequence). This CDR3 contains 15 residues. J was trimmed by 5 bases and V by 0 bases; bases with no gene match: 5.

A remark on this clonotype: The final CDR3 position lacks the conserved phenylalanine or tryptophan, pointing to a likely read error. The chain employs TRBV28 and TRBJ2-3; D is possibly TRBD1 or TRBD2 (5 bases each). Trimming cost V 5 bases and J 0 bases, with 9 bases left between them. Germline V gives CDR1 MDHEN, CDR2 SYDVKM. CDR3 length equals 14 residues. CDR3 region: CASSQGGSTDTQYL. CDR3 nucleotides: TGTGCCAGCAGTCAGGGCGGGAGCACAGATACGCAGTATCTT.

V and J are TRBV7-9 and TRBJ1-4, with D possibly matching TRBD1 (6 bases). Trimming took 5 bases from V and 2 from J, leaving 12 bases between them. Germline assignment: CDR1 SEHNR and CDR2 FQNEAQ (reference sequence). The CDR3 is 15 amino acids. In DNA form, the CDR3 reads TGTGCCAGCAGCCAAAGGGGGGGTACTAATGAAAAACTGTTTTTT. Residues: CASSQRGGTNEKLFF.

The sample holds many counts of this clonotype. The chain combines TRBV24-1 with TRBJ2-1; tentative D call: TRBD1 (6 bases). The V end lost 2 bases, the J end lost 4 bases, and 14 bases lay between the germline ends. Germline CDR1 KGHDR, CDR2 SFDVKD. The CDR3 spans 16 residues. The CDR3: CATSDSLGGAYNEQFF. The CDR3 bases are TGTGCCACCAGTGATTCGTTAGGGGGAGCGTACAATGAGCAGTTCTTC.

This clonotype was counted only a few times. A read error may account for a junction end that differs from germline. The CDR3 region is CASSRGEGPSYEQYF. CDR3 in DNA: TGTGCTAGCAGCCGGGGGGAGGGGCCCTCCTACGAGCAGTACTTC. The rearrangement links TRBV7-7 to TRBJ2-7; 7 nucleotides line up with TRBD2. The germline V gene has CDR1 SSHAT and CDR2 FNYEAQ (reference sequence). The CDR3 runs 15 residues.

This clonotype was seen many times. The chain carries TRBV24-1 and TRBJ2-5, with 7 bases fitting TRBD2. There are 12 residues in the CDR3. CDR1 KGHDR and CDR2 SFDVKD come from the germline V gene. V was pared by 7 bases and J by 5 bases, with 3 bases of the junction left unmatched. CDR3 DNA sequence: TGTGCCACCAGCCGGGACTACGAGACCCAGTACTTC. Translating gives CATSRDYETQYF.

A note on this clonotype: An end of the junction does not agree with germline; a read error may underlie this. V is TRBV28 and J is TRBJ2-7; D remains ambiguous. In germline, CDR1 is MDHEN, CDR2 SYDVKM. The CDR3 consists of 12 residues. CDR3 sequence: CASNTRAYERYF. The CDR3 coding sequence is TGTGCCAGCAACACCAGAGCCTACGAGCGGTACTTC.

This sequence joins TRBV12-3 or TRBV12-4 and TRBJ2-2, with D perhaps TRBD1 (5 bases). V was trimmed by 8 bases and J by 3 bases, leaving 16 bases between them. This CDR3 spans 15 amino acids. The DNA of the CDR3 is TGTGCCAGCGTTACCCCCGTAGGGGACACCGGGGAGCTGTTTTTT. It specifies CASVTPVGDTGELFF.

A few counts support this clonotype. The chain links TRBV7-2 to TRBJ2-1, with TRBD2 matching over 8 bases. V lost 4 bases and J lost 9; bases outside the gene matches: 11. Germline V CDR1 and CDR2: SGHTA, FQGNSA. The CDR3 contains 15 residues. CDR3 sequence: CASSSQMTSESEQFF. CDR3 DNA sequence: TGTGCCAGCAGCTCCCAAATGACTAGCGAGAGTGAGCAGTTCTTC.